Listed below are T cell receptor beta chains from one sample, sequenced in a study of blood T cell repertoires in COVID-19. Sequencing used immunoSEQ multiplex PCR; TCRdb keeps in-frame clones, though not all of them. The sample holds over 150,000 clones; around nine tenths are singletons and the top ten take about 0.54%. The sample taken for sequencing was peripheral blood. All receptors derive from a man between 50 and 59 years old with acute or convalescent COVID-19. CDR3s include the opening cysteine and the closing phenylalanine or tryptophan. Fields, in order: CDR3 protein, CDR3 DNA, J gene, D gene, clone size, V gene. A D gene is named only where the DNA matches it firmly. Expanded clones get a size class; other rows say once, few or many, or leave the size out.

CDR3: CASSSQGGGGNSPLHF; DNA: TGTGCCAGCAGTTCTCAGGGAGGAGGTGGTAATTCACCCCTCCACTTT; J: TRBJ1-6; D: -; size: -; V: TRBV7-2
CDR3: CASSLDRGAYGYTF; DNA: TGTGCCAGCAGCTTAGATAGGGGCGCCTATGGCTACACCTTC; J: TRBJ1-2; D: -; size: -; V: TRBV11-2
CDR3: CATSRDSTVQETQYF; DNA: TGTGCCACCAGCAGAGATAGTACAGTTCAAGAGACCCAGTACTTC; J: TRBJ2-5; D: -; size: -; V: TRBV15
CDR3: CASSASNQPQHF; DNA: TGTGCCAGCAGTGCGTCCAATCAGCCCCAGCATTTT; J: TRBJ1-5; D: -; size: -; V: TRBV28
CDR3: CASSDARKRGAGNEQFF; DNA: TGCGCCAGCAGTGACGCACGCAAACGGGGAGCCGGGAATGAGCAGTTCTTC; J: TRBJ2-1; D: -; size: -; V: TRBV10-2
CDR3: CASSHNGGTEAFF; DNA: TGTGCCAGCAGCCATAACGGGGGCACTGAAGCTTTCTTT; J: TRBJ1-1; D: -; size: -; V: TRBV5-8
CDR3: CASSERTGEETQYF; DNA: TGTGCCAGCAGTGAAAGGACAGGGGAAGAGACCCAGTACTTC; J: TRBJ2-5; D: TRBD1; size: few; V: TRBV6-1
CDR3: CASSYIGRGRPQHF; DNA: TGTGCCAGCAGTTATATTGGCAGGGGGCGGCCCCAGCATTTT; J: TRBJ1-5; D: TRBD1; size: -; V: TRBV6-2/TRBV6-3
CDR3: CASSYGTGEDTGELFF; DNA: TGTGCCAGCAGTTACGGGACAGGGGAGGACACCGGGGAGCTGTTTTTT; J: TRBJ2-2; D: TRBD1; size: -; V: TRBV6-5
CDR3: CASSTTGGSGYTF; DNA: TGTGCCAGCAGCACAACAGGGGGCTCTGGCTACACCTTC; J: TRBJ1-2; D: TRBD1; size: -; V: TRBV7-2
CDR3: CASSPSDTYNEQFF; DNA: TGTGCCAGTAGTCCTAGCGACACCTACAATGAGCAGTTCTTC; J: TRBJ2-1; D: -; size: -; V: TRBV19
CDR3: CASSTSGTGGSNQPQHF; DNA: TGTGCCAGCAGCACGTCCGGGACAGGGGGGAGCAATCAGCCCCAGCATTTT; J: TRBJ1-5; D: TRBD1; size: -; V: TRBV7-2
CDR3: CASSNRLAGADTQYF; DNA: TGTGCCAGCTCAAATCGGCTAGCGGGAGCAGATACGCAGTATTTT; J: TRBJ2-3; D: TRBD2; size: -; V: TRBV7-2
CDR3: CASRGQGNQPQHF; DNA: TGTGCCAGTAGGGGACAGGGGAATCAGCCCCAGCATTTT; J: TRBJ1-5; D: TRBD1; size: few; V: TRBV19
CDR3: CASSFGGGTYNEQFF; DNA: TGTGCCAGCAGTTTTGGGGGGGGCACCTACAATGAGCAGTTCTTC; J: TRBJ2-1; D: -; size: -; V: TRBV27
CDR3: CASSLGQRYEQYF; DNA: TGTGCCAGTAGCCTAGGACAGAGGTACGAGCAGTACTTC; J: TRBJ2-7; D: -; size: -; V: TRBV19
CDR3: CASRPRGGPNYGYTF; DNA: TGTGCCAGCAGACCGCGGGGCGGCCCTAACTATGGCTACACCTTC; J: TRBJ1-2; D: -; size: -; V: TRBV2
CDR3: CASSLLDRPGQFF; DNA: TGTGCCAGCAGCCTCCTGGATCGCCCGGGGCAGTTCTTC; J: TRBJ2-1; D: -; size: -; V: TRBV3-1/TRBV3-2
CDR3: CARTRQTGSYEQYF; DNA: TGTGCCAGAACGAGGCAAACAGGAAGCTACGAGCAGTACTTC; J: TRBJ2-7; D: -; size: -; V: TRBV6-5
CDR3: CASTRGSQETQYF; DNA: TGCGCCAGCACCAGGGGTAGTCAAGAGACCCAGTACTTC; J: TRBJ2-5; D: -; size: -; V: TRBV5-1
CDR3: CASSLIAPQGRAFF; DNA: TGTGCCAGCAGTTTAATTGCTCCACAGGGACGAGCTTTCTTT; J: TRBJ1-1; D: -; size: -; V: TRBV28
CDR3: CASSSDWSSTDTQYF; DNA: TGCGCCAGCAGCTCGGACTGGTCTAGCACAGATACGCAGTATTTT; J: TRBJ2-3; D: -; size: -; V: TRBV5-1
CDR3: CASSGVDREGQPQHF; DNA: TGTGCCAGTAGTGGGGTTGACAGGGAAGGCCAGCCCCAGCATTTT; J: TRBJ1-5; D: TRBD1; size: -; V: TRBV19
CDR3: CASSVEGRTDTQYF; DNA: TGTGCCAGCAGCGTAGAGGGGCGGACAGATACGCAGTATTTT; J: TRBJ2-3; D: -; size: -; V: TRBV9
CDR3: CASGWAGTYNEQFF; DNA: TGCGCCAGCGGCTGGGCAGGGACCTACAATGAGCAGTTCTTC; J: TRBJ2-1; D: -; size: -; V: TRBV5-1
CDR3: CASSWGTGSGNTIYF; DNA: TGTGCCAGCAGCTGGGGGACAGGCTCTGGAAACACCATATATTTT; J: TRBJ1-3; D: TRBD1; size: -; V: TRBV7-9
CDR3: CASSSNYRLGAKNIQYF; DNA: TGTGCCAGCAGCTCCAATTACAGGCTGGGGGCCAAAAACATTCAGTACTTC; J: TRBJ2-4; D: -; size: -; V: TRBV5-4
CDR3: CAISERSLRGPNTEAFF; DNA: TGTGCCATCAGTGAGCGGTCCCTGCGGGGCCCAAACACTGAAGCTTTCTTT; J: TRBJ1-1; D: -; size: -; V: TRBV10-3
CDR3: CASSYTGGEKLFF; DNA: TGTGCCAGCAGCTACACGGGGGGAGAAAAACTGTTTTTT; J: TRBJ1-4; D: -; size: -; V: TRBV7-8
CDR3: CASSQDYGGQAQETQYF; DNA: TGCGCCAGCAGCCAAGATTACGGCGGACAGGCCCAAGAGACCCAGTACTTC; J: TRBJ2-5; D: TRBD1; size: -; V: TRBV4-1
CDR3: CASSLSGVNYGYTF; DNA: TGTGCCAGCAGTTTATCAGGGGTAAACTATGGCTACACCTTC; J: TRBJ1-2; D: -; size: -; V: TRBV27
CDR3: CASSYRQHVYSDGYTF; DNA: TGTGCCAGCAGTTACCGACAGCACGTATACTCGGATGGCTACACCTTC; J: TRBJ1-2; D: -; size: -; V: TRBV6-5
CDR3: CASSLRSGSVYEQYF; DNA: TGTGCCAGCAGCTTAAGGTCGGGATCGGTCTACGAGCAGTACTTC; J: TRBJ2-7; D: -; size: -; V: TRBV7-3
CDR3: CASSLVSRVRYEQYF; DNA: TGTGCCAGCAGCTTGGTGTCGCGGGTCAGGTACGAGCAGTACTTC; J: TRBJ2-7; D: -; size: -; V: TRBV5-4
CDR3: CASSLREREWGTDTQYF; DNA: TGTGCCAGCAGTTTAAGGGAGCGGGAGTGGGGCACAGATACGCAGTATTTT; J: TRBJ2-3; D: TRBD2; size: -; V: TRBV28
CDR3: CASSLSLANSYEQYF; DNA: TGTGCCAGCAGTTTATCTTTGGCGAACAGCTACGAGCAGTACTTC; J: TRBJ2-7; D: -; size: -; V: TRBV27
CDR3: CASSPEGDPGNTIYF; DNA: TGTGCCAGCTCACCAGAGGGAGACCCTGGAAACACCATATATTTT; J: TRBJ1-3; D: -; size: -; V: TRBV18